The 2 T cell receptor beta chains below all came from one sample that was sequenced in a study of T-cell reconstitution after alpha-beta-depleted transplantation in children. Unique molecular identifiers tagged the TCRbeta library. One entry per CDR3 protein, called by TCRdb with MiXCR from the PCR reads. Of about 160,000 distinct CDR3 sequences listed, 11% are singletons. The sample here was PBMCs, taken before TCRalphabeta/CD19-depleted stem cell transplant. The origin of the receptors is a boy younger than 10 with acute myeloid leukemia, due to receive a stem cell transplant.

As for this clonotype: This may arise from a read error, as a much more abundant clone is one base away. Here the CDR3 omits its conserved ending phenylalanine or tryptophan, so a read error is the likely source. V and J are TRBV2 and TRBJ1-6; no firm D call. Germline V lookup: CDR1 SNHLY, CDR2 FYNNEI. The CDR3 extends over 14 amino acids. The V end lost 10 bases, the J end lost 7 bases, and 17 bases lay between the germline ends. The CDR3 nucleotides are TGTGCCACCACTCGGGAGGGAGGAAATTCACCCCTCCACTTA. Translated, it gives CATTREGGNSPLHL.

This clonotype was observed many times. The chain employs TRBV12-3 or TRBV12-4 and TRBJ2-1, with D unresolved. The CDR3 covers 12 residues. Deletions cut 5 bases from V and 8 bases from J, with 10 bases between. CDR3 DNA: TGTGCCAGCAGTCTTCAGTGGGATGAGCAGTTCTTC. Its protein product is CASSLQWDEQFF.